This T cell receptor (beta chain) is from a study of PD-1 blockade in classical Hodgkin lymphoma. Whole-study findings and limits: Differences between repertoires have undefined causes, possibly disease activity or prior therapy.

Method: immunoSEQ multiplex PCR; TCRdb's copy keeps in-frame clones and lacks some. The table shows roughly 70,000 clones, with over 85% occurring only once. As for this clone: The antigen remains unidentified.

Time point described: newly diagnosed, previously untreated cHL patient sample. The receptor comes from a human donor with classical Hodgkin lymphoma. The sample taken for sequencing was peripheral blood mononuclear cells (PBMCs).

The CDR3 DNA reads as TGTGCCAGCAGCTCCGGACTCCGAGAGACCCAGTACTTC. This encodes CASSSGLRETQYF. V gene TRBV11-2 combines with J gene TRBJ2-5; D might be TRBD2 (5 bases). Trimming shortened V by 4 bases and J by 4 bases, and 10 bases separated the two germline ends. The length of the CDR3 is 13 residues. Germline values: CDR1 SGHAT, CDR2 FQNNGV. The full variable domain, its missing parts supplied by reference TRBV11-2 and TRBJ2-5, is EAGVAQSPRYKIIEKRQSVAFWCNPISGHATLYWYQQILGQGPKLLIQFQNNGVVDDSQLPKDRFSAERLKGVDSTLKIQPAKLEDSAVYLCASSSGLRETQYFGPGTRLLVL.